Shown below are 19 T cell receptor beta chains from a single sample sequenced in a study of cytomegalovirus exposure and HLA in healthy donors. The study ran its PCR with 60 Vbeta and 13 Jbeta primers. This table comes from immunoSEQ multiplex PCR, and its TCRdb copy is limited to in-frame clones, with some not included. Of approximately 210,000 clones listed, around 87% are singletons. Material for sequencing was PBMCs. These receptors were collected from a man aged 25 to 45 in good health and CMV-seronegative.

The genes are TRBV27 and TRBJ1-1; 7 nucleotides align to TRBD1. This CDR3 region has 15 residues. After removal of 5 bases from V and 0 bases from J, the junction contained 6 bases not matched to a gene. Germline values: CDR1 MNHEY, CDR2 SMNVEV (reference sequence). The CDR3 loop is CASSPETGMNTEAFF. CDR3 bases: TGTGCCAGCAGTCCCGAGACAGGGATGAACACTGAAGCTTTCTTT.

The chain is built from TRBV5-1 and TRBJ2-2; 10 nucleotides agree with TRBD2. The length of the CDR3 is 16 residues. Germline lookup yields CDR1 SGHRS and CDR2 YFSETQ. V was clipped by 4 bases and J by 2 bases; unmatched bases: 5. Here the CDR3 reads CASSPIAGGNTGELFF. The CDR3 DNA is TGCGCCAGCAGCCCCATAGCGGGGGGAAACACCGGGGAGCTGTTTTTT.

The J gene is TRBJ1-2, the V gene TRBV27; 7 positions agree with TRBD1. Looked up from germline, CDR1 is MNHEY and CDR2 is SMNVEV (reference sequence). With 4 bases clipped from V and 6 bases from J, the junction kept 17 bases outside the gene matches. The CDR3 has 17 residues. The CDR3 protein is CASSSQLPDRAEDGYTF. CDR3 bases: TGTGCCAGCAGTTCCCAACTACCTGACAGGGCGGAAGATGGCTACACCTTC.

The V and J genes are TRBV6-1 and TRBJ2-1; possibly TRBD1 for D (6 bases). Germline V gene lookup returns CDR1 MNHNS and CDR2 SASEGT. CDR3 length: 15 residues. V lost 3 bases to trimming and J lost 2 bases, with 11 bases between them. CDR3 loop: CASSDEDSPYNEQFF. The CDR3 nucleotides read TGTGCCAGCAGTGATGAGGACAGTCCCTACAATGAGCAGTTCTTC.

The chain employs TRBV5-6 and TRBJ2-5; 13 bases map to TRBD2. Trimming cost V 4 bases and J 4 bases; bases outside gene matches: 13. In germline, CDR1 is SGHDT, CDR2 YYEEEE. This CDR3 spans 18 amino acids. CDR3 nucleotide sequence: TGTGCCAGCAGCACGAGGACTAGCGGGAGCCAGGTTCCAGAGACCCAGTACTTC. It yields the protein CASSTRTSGSQVPETQYF.

In this sample, this clone turned up a few times. The rearrangement links TRBV7-2 to TRBJ1-2, with D maybe TRBD1 (5 bases). The CDR3 spans 14 residues. Germline V CDR1 and CDR2: SGHTA, FQGNSA. V was clipped by 7 bases and J by 5 bases, with 17 bases between them. This CDR3 is CASTRTNGQYGYTF. In DNA form, the CDR3 reads TGTGCCAGCACCAGGACAAATGGGCAATATGGCTACACCTTC.

V and J are TRBV6-5 and TRBJ2-7; the D gene is possibly TRBD2 (5 bases). This CDR3 is 14 amino acids long. Trimming cost V 7 bases and J 5 bases, with 18 bases left between them. Germline V gene lookup returns CDR1 MNHEY and CDR2 SVGAGI. The CDR3, as DNA: TGTGCCAGCACCCCCCCGGGAAGGCCCCACGAGCAGTACTTC. This encodes CASTPPGRPHEQYF.

V gene TRBV7-8 combines with J gene TRBJ2-1, with 12 bases aligning to TRBD1. The ends lost 1 base at V and 7 bases at J; junction bases unmatched: 11. The germline V gene has CDR1 SGHVS and CDR2 FQNEAQ. The CDR3 is 18 residues long. CDR3 coding DNA: TGTGCCAGCAGCTTAGTGTTACCGGGACAGGGGGCTGGGAATGAGCAGTTCTTC. This sequence encodes CASSLVLPGQGAGNEQFF.

In this sample, this clone turned up a few times. The chain links TRBV6-5 to TRBJ2-2; TRBD2 matches at 8 bases. The CDR3 is 15 amino acids. The ends lost 6 bases at V and 5 bases at J; junction bases unmatched: 8. Germline CDR1 and CDR2: MNHEY and SVGAGI. CDR3 coding DNA: TGTGCCAGCAGACCGAGCGGGAGTGGTACCGGGGAGCTGTTTTTT. Amino acids: CASRPSGSGTGELFF.

The rearrangement links TRBV4-1 to TRBJ1-4, with TRBD1 as a possible D gene (6 bases). From germline, CDR1 is MGHRA and CDR2 YSYEKL. V lost 3 bases, J lost 0 bases, and 17 bases lay in between. The CDR3 has 18 amino acids. The CDR3 reads CASSHPRGTLATNEKLFF. The DNA of the CDR3 is TGCGCCAGCAGCCACCCAAGGGGGACACTCGCAACTAATGAAAAACTGTTTTTT.

This chain uses TRBV4-1 with TRBJ2-3; TRBD2 matches at 11 bases. CDR1 and CDR2 (germline): MGHRA, YSYEKL. There are 14 residues in the CDR3. J lost 4 bases, V lost 5 bases, and 2 bases had no gene match. The CDR3 DNA is TGCGCCAGCAGCTATAGCGGGAGGGCAGATACGCAGTATTTT. It is translated as CASSYSGRADTQYF.

This rearrangement joins TRBV7-2 to TRBJ1-5, with D unresolved. V was cut by 5 bases and J by 2 bases, with 13 bases left in between. The germline V gene has CDR1 SGHTA and CDR2 FQGNSA. The CDR3 consists of 15 residues. The CDR3 reads CASSPGAKGNQPQHF. The CDR3, as DNA: TGTGCCAGCAGCCCAGGCGCAAAAGGCAATCAGCCCCAGCATTTT. The complete variable domain, with remaining parts taken from reference TRBV7-2 and TRBJ1-5, reads GAGVSQSPSNKVTEKGKDVELRCDPISGHTALYWYRQSLGQGLEFLIYFQGNSAPDKSGLPSDRFSAERTGGSVSTLTIQRTQQEDSAVYLCASSPGAKGNQPQHFGDGTRLSIL.

The rearrangement joins TRBV25-1 to TRBJ1-2, with D perhaps matching TRBD1 (5 bases). This CDR3 is built from 13 residues. Germline assignment: CDR1 MGHDK and CDR2 SYGVNS. V dropped 6 bases and J dropped 5 bases, with 13 bases sitting between them. This chain's CDR3 is CASRVTGEYGYTF. The CDR3 DNA reads as TGTGCCAGCAGGGTCACAGGTGAATATGGCTACACCTTC.

This CDR3 reads CASSLAGQAYNEQFF. DNA of the CDR3: TGCGCCAGCAGCTTGGCTGGACAGGCCTACAATGAGCAGTTCTTC. V is TRBV5-1 and J is TRBJ2-1; 7 positions match TRBD1. The CDR3 loop spans 15 amino acids. From germline, CDR1 is SGHRS and CDR2 YFSETQ. The trim removed 0 bases at V and 2 bases at J, leaving 2 bases unmatched.

The J gene is TRBJ1-2, the V gene TRBV7-9; TRBD1 is a possible D gene (6 bases). Trimming took off 1 base at V and 6 bases at J, with 15 bases between the two ends. CDR3 length: 15 residues. The V gene's germline CDR1 is SEHNR and CDR2 FQNEAQ (reference sequence). In DNA, the CDR3 is TGTGCCAGCAGCTTAGTAGTACAGGGAGCACATGGCTACACCTTC. Protein sequence: CASSLVVQGAHGYTF.

In its sample, this clone was seen once. The chain combines TRBV14 with TRBJ2-3, with TRBD1 as a possible D gene (5 bases). The CDR3 has 16 amino acids. The germline V gene has CDR1 SGHDN and CDR2 FVKESK. Trimming cost V 0 bases and J 4 bases, with 14 bases left between them. As DNA, the CDR3 is TGTGCCAGCAGCCAAGATCATGGACACACCTCAGATACGCAGTATTTT. This encodes CASSQDHGHTSDTQYF.

The chain is built from TRBV27 and TRBJ2-7; a weak D match, TRBD2 (5 bases). V was trimmed by 2 bases and J by 9 bases, leaving 14 bases between them. CDR1 is MNHEY, CDR2 SMNVEV, per germline (reference sequence). This CDR3 contains 13 residues. CDR3 in DNA: TGTGCCAGCAGTTTAAACTCCCCCGCGGGGCAGTACTTC. Amino acid sequence: CASSLNSPAGQYF.

This chain joins TRBV5-5 and TRBJ1-4; 8 positions match TRBD1. The junction had 6 bases not matched to a gene; V was cut back by 5 bases and J by 3 bases. CDR1 is SGHKS, CDR2 YYEKEE, per germline (reference sequence). CDR3 length equals 15 residues. The CDR3 coding sequence is TGTGCCAGCAGTTCGGACAGGGCCGCTAATGAAAAACTGTTTTTT. This sequence encodes CASSSDRAANEKLFF.

This chain links TRBV2 with TRBJ1-5; perhaps TRBD1 as D (6 bases). This CDR3 is built from 13 residues. Germline V lookup: CDR1 SNHLY, CDR2 FYNNEI. The V end lost 6 bases, the J end lost 5 bases, and 11 bases lay between the germline ends. CDR3 region: CASSGTRDQPQHF. In DNA form, the CDR3 reads TGTGCCAGCAGCGGGACACGAGATCAGCCCCAGCATTTT.